The 28 T cell receptor beta chains below come from one sample, sequenced in a study of blood T cell repertoires in COVID-19. The repertoire was sequenced with immunoSEQ multiplex PCR; TCRdb's copy has only in-frame clones and lacks some. The profile shows 210,000 or so clones, around 84% of them singletons. The sequencing input was PBMCs or T cells enriched from blood (not recorded which). Every receptor here comes from a man aged 30 to 45 with acute COVID-19.

The chain uses TRBV28 and TRBJ1-2; the match to TRBD1 covers 10 bases. Germline V lookup: CDR1 MDHEN, CDR2 SYDVKM. The CDR3 runs 16 residues. With V trimmed by 5 bases and J by 2 bases, 8 bases remained unmatched. The CDR3 DNA reads TGTGCCAGCAGTCCTTACGACAGGGGGCTAAACTATGGCTACACCTTC. Protein: CASSPYDRGLNYGYTF.

The chain is built from TRBV7-6 and TRBJ2-5; 12 bases align to TRBD1. Germline CDR1 is SGHVS and CDR2 is FNYEAQ. Trimming removed 4 bases from V and 5 bases from J; junction bases left unmatched: 8. This CDR3 has 16 residues. This CDR3 is CASSSRDRGQIETQYF. CDR3 sequence (DNA): TGTGCCAGCAGCTCTCGGGACAGGGGGCAGATCGAGACCCAGTACTTC.

This clone was picked up a small number of times. V and J are TRBV6-6 and TRBJ1-2; TRBD1 might be the D (6 bases). The germline V gene encodes CDR1 MNHNY and CDR2 SVGAGI (reference sequence). V lost 0 bases, J lost 6 bases, and 17 bases lay in between. The CDR3 loop spans 16 amino acids. This CDR3 reads CASSYSSGGAVDGYTF. The CDR3 DNA is TGTGCCAGCAGTTACTCGTCGGGGGGGGCGGTCGATGGCTACACCTTC.

The rearrangement joins TRBV5-6 to TRBJ2-3; the match to TRBD1 covers 7 bases. This CDR3 spans 15 amino acids. With 4 bases clipped from V and 1 base from J, the junction kept 6 bases outside the gene matches. The germline gives CDR1 SGHDT, CDR2 YYEEEE. CDR3 in DNA: TGTGCCAGCAGCGTGGGACAGTCCCGCACAGATACGCAGTATTTT. It specifies CASSVGQSRTDTQYF.

V is TRBV16 and J is TRBJ1-2; 7 nucleotides agree with TRBD1. CDR1 is KGHSY and CDR2 is FQNENV in the germline V gene. This CDR3 comprises 14 residues. Losses at the gene ends were 4 bases for V and 5 bases for J; bases not matched to a gene: 7. In DNA, the CDR3 is TGTGCCAGCAGCCCGGGGACAGTGTTATATGGCTACACCTTC. Its translation is CASSPGTVLYGYTF.

This clone has just one count. The chain has TRBV29-1 and TRBJ1-3; 7 nucleotides align to TRBD1. The CDR3 totals 13 residues. CDR1 and CDR2 (germline): SQVTM, ANQGSEA. CDR3 bases: TGCAGTACAGGGGAGCTGAACGGAAACACCATATATTTT. This encodes CSTGELNGNTIYF.

The rearrangement joins TRBV7-2 to TRBJ1-2, with 7 positions matching TRBD1. The CDR3 covers 15 residues. The germline CDR1 and CDR2 sequences are SGHTA and FQGNSA. With V trimmed by 5 bases and J by 2 bases, 8 bases remained unmatched. The DNA for the CDR3 is TGTGCCAGCAGCACAAGACAGGGTGTAAACTATGGCTACACCTTC. Translating it yields CASSTRQGVNYGYTF.

CDR3 protein: CASSEEGGDEQFF. In nucleotides, the CDR3 is TGTGCCAGCAGCGAGGAAGGAGGAGATGAGCAGTTCTTC. The chain combines TRBV9 with TRBJ2-1; D perhaps matches TRBD2 (5 bases). Germline V lookup: CDR1 SGDLS, CDR2 YYNGEE. There are 13 residues in the CDR3. The V end lost 3 bases, the J end lost 8 bases, and 12 bases lay between the germline ends.

The rearrangement joins TRBV18 to TRBJ2-1, with 9 nucleotides matching TRBD2. CDR1 is KGHSH, CDR2 LQKENI, per germline. Trimming removed 6 bases from V and 10 bases from J; junction bases left unmatched: 16. The CDR3 length is 16 residues. The CDR3 DNA follows: TGTGCCAGCTCCCCCGGTTATGGCGGGGGGGCTGGGGAGCAGTTCTTC. Translated: CASSPGYGGGAGEQFF.

A few counts support this clone. The chain carries TRBV28 and TRBJ1-2; D remains ambiguous. Germline loops: CDR1 MDHEN, CDR2 SYDVKM. This CDR3 region has 15 residues. With 6 bases removed from V and 1 base from J, the gap between germline ends came to 15 bases. CDR3: CASRLRQVYNYGYTF. Written as DNA, the CDR3 is TGTGCCAGCAGATTAAGGCAGGTTTATAACTATGGCTACACCTTC.

Only a few counts were recorded for this clone. The chain carries TRBV2 and TRBJ2-2; a possible D gene is TRBD1 (6 bases). Germline CDR1 and CDR2: SNHLY and FYNNEI. This CDR3 is 14 amino acids long. V was clipped by 4 bases and J by 9 bases, with 15 bases between them. CDR3 sequence: CASSVQGWNRELFF. The CDR3 nucleotides are TGTGCCAGCAGTGTACAGGGTTGGAACCGGGAGCTGTTTTTT.

J is TRBJ2-7 and V is TRBV4-1, with a possible D match to TRBD2 (6 bases). Trimming shortened V by 3 bases and J by 6 bases, and 12 bases separated the two germline ends. This CDR3 comprises 13 residues. Germline V gives CDR1 MGHRA, CDR2 YSYEKL. CDR3 bases: TGCGCCAGCAGCCAGGTGGAGGGTGGCGAGCAGTACTTC. Its translation is CASSQVEGGEQYF.

The chain recombines TRBV12-5 with TRBJ2-7, with D possibly matching TRBD1 (6 bases). V lost 7 bases and J lost 0, with 13 bases in between. Germline assignment: CDR1 LGHNT and CDR2 FRNRAP. The CDR3 is made up of 14 amino acids. This CDR3 reads CASATDRSSYEQYF. CDR3 nucleotides: TGTGCTAGTGCTACAGACAGGAGCTCCTACGAGCAGTACTTC.

The chain couples TRBV4-2 to TRBJ2-5, with 7 bases aligning to TRBD1. The CDR3 is made up of 17 amino acids. V dropped 2 bases and J dropped 1; count of bases not matched to a gene: 10. Looked up from germline, CDR1 is LGHNA and CDR2 is YNFKEQ. CDR3 region: CASSQNSGTALQETQYF. The CDR3 DNA follows: TGTGCCAGCAGCCAAAACTCCGGGACAGCCCTCCAAGAGACCCAGTACTTC.

This clone occurred once. The chain recombines TRBV30 with TRBJ2-7; 7 nucleotides agree with TRBD1. Unmatched junction bases numbered 5, after V lost 3 bases and J lost 3 bases. In germline, CDR1 is GTSNPN, CDR2 SVGIG (reference sequence). The CDR3 is 13 residues long. The CDR3 loop is CAWRVTGVYEQYF. CDR3 coding DNA: TGTGCCTGGAGGGTAACAGGGGTCTACGAGCAGTACTTC.

V is TRBV18 and J is TRBJ1-2; D is perhaps TRBD1 (5 bases). CDR1 is KGHSH and CDR2 is LQKENI in the germline V gene. V lost 5 bases to trimming and J lost 3 bases, with 13 bases between them. This CDR3 contains 14 residues. The CDR3 is CASSGLEGDYGYTF. CDR3 sequence (DNA): TGTGCCAGCTCAGGTTTGGAAGGGGACTATGGCTACACCTTC. Combining the CDR3 with reference TRBV18 and TRBJ1-2 gives the whole variable domain NAGVMQNPRHLVRRRGQEARLRCSPMKGHSHVYWYRQLPEEGLKFMVYLQKENIIDESGMPKERFSAEFPKEGPSILRIQQVVRGDSAAYFCASSGLEGDYGYTFGSGTRLTVV.

The sample holds one count of this clone. The V and J genes are TRBV7-3 and TRBJ2-7, with D maybe TRBD1 (6 bases). Germline-derived CDR1 and CDR2 are SGHTA and FQGTGA. CDR3 length: 13 amino acids. Trimming cost V 3 bases and J 7 bases, with 13 bases left between them. DNA of the CDR3: TGTGCCAGCAGCTTGGGACACCCCGGGGAGCAGTACTTC. Protein sequence: CASSLGHPGEQYF.

The V and J genes are TRBV5-1 and TRBJ1-3; D is undetermined. V lost 2 bases and J 0 bases, leaving 12 bases between the germline ends. Per germline, CDR1 SGHRS and CDR2 YFSETQ. The CDR3 extends over 16 amino acids. CDR3 DNA sequence: TGCGCCAGCAGCTTCTCGTCGGGGAACTCTGGAAACACCATATATTTT. Its translation is CASSFSSGNSGNTIYF.

The chain recombines TRBV12-5 with TRBJ1-1, with D unclear. Trimming took off 1 base at V and 6 bases at J, with 6 bases between the two ends. The CDR3 covers 12 residues. The germline gives CDR1 LGHNT, CDR2 FRNRAP. The CDR3 bases are TGTGCTAGTGGTTTGGAAAGAGCTGAAGCTTTCTTT. This encodes CASGLERAEAFF.

The CDR3 DNA follows: TGCAGTGCTAGTTCCGGACAGGGAGGAAACACCATATATTTT. Protein sequence: CSASSGQGGNTIYF. The V and J genes are TRBV20-1 and TRBJ1-3; 8 bases align to TRBD1. The CDR3 has 14 amino acids. Per germline, CDR1 DFQATT and CDR2 SNEGSKA (reference sequence). J gave up 4 bases and V 3 bases, and 5 bases lay outside the gene matches.

V is TRBV15 and J is TRBJ2-1; TRBD2 is a possible D gene (5 bases). Germline values: CDR1 LNHNV, CDR2 YYDKDF (reference sequence). V was pared by 3 bases and J by 0 bases, with 18 bases between. This CDR3 region has 18 residues. CDR3 protein: CATSSRLFSVVSYNEQFF. The CDR3 DNA sequence: TGTGCCACCAGCAGCCGTCTCTTTAGCGTAGTCTCCTACAATGAGCAGTTCTTC.

The genes are TRBV2 and TRBJ2-1; 10 bases agree with TRBD2. Germline V CDR1 and CDR2: SNHLY, FYNNEI. V was pared by 8 bases and J by 7 bases, with 5 bases of the junction left unmatched. This CDR3 contains 13 residues. DNA for the CDR3: TGTGCCAGCTGCTTGGGACTAGCGAATGAGCAGTTCTTC. Encoded protein: CASCLGLANEQFF.

The rearrangement links TRBV7-2 to TRBJ2-1; TRBD2 matches at 9 bases. The CDR3 has 15 residues. Trimming took 1 base from V and 7 from J; bases not matched to a gene: 5. Looked up from germline, CDR1 is SGHTA and CDR2 is FQGNSA. The CDR3 is CASSLGGGARNEQFF. The CDR3 nucleotides read TGTGCCAGCAGCTTAGGCGGGGGGGCCAGGAATGAGCAGTTCTTC.

This sequence joins TRBV4-1 and TRBJ1-1; possible D gene TRBD1, 6 bases. The germline V gene encodes CDR1 MGHRA and CDR2 YSYEKL. The CDR3 has 17 residues. Trimming left V 4 bases short and J 1 base short, with 19 bases between. CDR3 nucleotides: TGCGCCAGCAGCCTTCTCGTCGGGGGGGCCGGGAACACTGAAGCTTTCTTT. Translation: CASSLLVGGAGNTEAFF.

The chain carries TRBV3-1 (or the pseudogene TRBV3-2) and TRBJ1-2; no definite D call. V dropped 4 bases and J dropped 5 bases, with 11 bases sitting between them. The germline CDR1 and CDR2 sequences are LGHDT and YNNKEL (reference sequence). The CDR3 is made up of 13 amino acids. The CDR3 here is CASSRATLYGYTF. In DNA, the CDR3 is TGTGCCAGCAGCCGGGCAACGTTATATGGCTACACCTTC.

This clone has more than one count but fewer than ten. The chain has TRBV6-1 and TRBJ1-6, with 7 bases matching TRBD1. V lost 1 base to trimming and J lost 2 bases; unmatched junction nucleotides: 8. In germline, CDR1 is MNHNS, CDR2 SASEGT. The CDR3 extends over 18 amino acids. CDR3 sequence (DNA): TGTGCCAGCAGTGAAGGGGCAGGGGGTGGCCCCTATAATTCACCCCTCCACTTT. This translates into CASSEGAGGGPYNSPLHF.

This clone is a singleton in its sample. The V and J genes are TRBV9 and TRBJ1-2; TRBD1 matches 10 bases. The germline V gene encodes CDR1 SGDLS and CDR2 YYNGEE. The CDR3 has 15 amino acids. After removal of 3 bases from V and 2 bases from J, the junction contained 4 bases not matched to a gene. CDR3 protein: CASSEGGQGNYGYTF. In DNA form, the CDR3 reads TGTGCCAGCAGCGAGGGGGGACAGGGGAACTATGGCTACACCTTC.

V is TRBV9 and J is TRBJ2-2; D is perhaps TRBD1 (7 bases). V gave up 5 bases and J gave up 3 bases, with 14 bases separating them. The CDR3 has 15 amino acids. CDR1 is SGDLS, CDR2 YYNGEE, per germline. In DNA, the CDR3 is TGTGCCAGCAGTAGACAGGGCGGGGACACCGGGGAGCTGTTTTTT. Its translation: CASSRQGGDTGELFF.